This TCR beta chain was identified during a study of blood T cell repertoires in COVID-19. Study overall: In each case, the material was cDNA or gDNA derived from T cells, B-cell-depleted T cells, or PBMCs.

A few counts support this clone. Original data processing: Using reference gene primer amplification, nucleated cell counts were estimated. The assay was immunoSEQ multiplex PCR, and TCRdb's table has in-frame clones only and misses some. The DNA gave D and trimming, while V, J and clone size come from that table. The sample yields over 65,000 clones, approximately 87% seen once. V shed 2 bases, J shed 8 bases, and the junction held 10 bases outside the gene matches. Per the germline V gene, CDR1 is MNHNY and CDR2 is SVGAGI (reference sequence). This CDR3 spans 15 amino acids. The sample taken for sequencing was peripheral blood. This receptor was obtained from a human donor in a cohort sampled during active COVID-19. The rearrangement links TRBV6-6 to TRBJ1-2; 8 bases fit TRBD1. Written as DNA, the CDR3 is TGTGCCAGCAGTTACGGGCAGGGGGCGCTGAGGGGCTACACCTTC. The encoded protein is CASSYGQGALRGYTF.